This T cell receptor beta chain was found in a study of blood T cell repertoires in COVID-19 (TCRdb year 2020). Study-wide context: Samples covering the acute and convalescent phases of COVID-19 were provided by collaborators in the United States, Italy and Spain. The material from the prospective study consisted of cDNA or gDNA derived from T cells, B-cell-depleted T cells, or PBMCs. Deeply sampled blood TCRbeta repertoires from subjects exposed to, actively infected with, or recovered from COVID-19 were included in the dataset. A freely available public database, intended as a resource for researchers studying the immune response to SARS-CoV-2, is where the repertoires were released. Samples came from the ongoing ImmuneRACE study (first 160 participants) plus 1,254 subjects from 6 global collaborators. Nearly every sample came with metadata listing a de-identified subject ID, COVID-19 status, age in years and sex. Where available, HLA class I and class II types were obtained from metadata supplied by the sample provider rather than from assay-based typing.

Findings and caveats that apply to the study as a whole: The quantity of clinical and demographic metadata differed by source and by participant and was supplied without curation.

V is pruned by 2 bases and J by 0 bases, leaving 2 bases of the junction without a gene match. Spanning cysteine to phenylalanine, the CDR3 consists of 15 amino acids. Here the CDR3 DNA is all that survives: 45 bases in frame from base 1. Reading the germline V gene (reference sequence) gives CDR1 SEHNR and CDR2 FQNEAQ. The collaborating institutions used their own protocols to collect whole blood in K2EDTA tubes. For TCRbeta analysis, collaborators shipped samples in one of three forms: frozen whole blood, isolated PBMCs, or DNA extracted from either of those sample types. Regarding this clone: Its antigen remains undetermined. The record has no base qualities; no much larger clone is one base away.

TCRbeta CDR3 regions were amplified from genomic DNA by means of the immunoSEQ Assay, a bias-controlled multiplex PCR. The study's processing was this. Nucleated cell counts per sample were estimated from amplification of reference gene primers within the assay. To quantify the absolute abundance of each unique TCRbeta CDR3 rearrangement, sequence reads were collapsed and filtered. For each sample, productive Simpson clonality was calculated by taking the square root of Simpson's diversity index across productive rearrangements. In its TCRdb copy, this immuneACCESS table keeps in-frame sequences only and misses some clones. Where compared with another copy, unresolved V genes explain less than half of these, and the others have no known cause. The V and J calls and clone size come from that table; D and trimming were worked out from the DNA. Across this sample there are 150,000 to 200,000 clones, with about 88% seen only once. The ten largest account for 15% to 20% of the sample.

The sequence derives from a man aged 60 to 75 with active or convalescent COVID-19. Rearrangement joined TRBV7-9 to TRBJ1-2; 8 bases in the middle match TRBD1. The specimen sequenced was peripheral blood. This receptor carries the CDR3 CASSLTGGANYGYTF. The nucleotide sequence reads TGTGCCAGCAGCTTAACAGGGGGAGCTAACTATGGCTACACCTTC.